These 21 T cell receptor beta chains originate from one sample sequenced in a study of CD8+CD57+ T cells in acquired aplastic anemia. It was genomic DNA that served as the template for profiling TCR beta VDJ and CDR3. TCRdb reanalysed the reads using MiXCR and keeps one entry per CDR3 protein. The repertoire has approximately 45,000 distinct CDR3 sequences, over 60% of them found once; the top ten carry roughly 34%. Sequences were obtained from sorted CD4+, CD8+, or CD8+CD57+ T cells (not recorded which) from PBMCs. These receptors came from a human donor in good health, serving as a control.

J is TRBJ1-1 and V is TRBV7-2; no clear D. V dropped 5 bases and J dropped 0 bases, with 7 bases sitting between them. The CDR3 extends over 13 amino acids. The germline V gene encodes CDR1 SGHTA and CDR2 FQGNSA. This chain's CDR3 is CASSQEMNTEAFF. DNA of the CDR3: TGTGCCAGCAGCCAGGAGATGAACACTGAAGCTTTCTTT.

The rearrangement uses TRBV5-6 and TRBJ1-3; D is uncertain. Germline values: CDR1 SGHDT, CDR2 YYEEEE. The CDR3 is 15 residues long. V was trimmed by 0 bases and J by 1 base, leaving 8 bases between them. For the CDR3, the DNA is TGTGCCAGCAGCTTGGCGGCAGTTTCTGGAAACACCATATATTTT. It yields the protein CASSLAAVSGNTIYF.

J is TRBJ2-5 and V is TRBV11-1, with no clear D. CDR3 size: 15 residues. Trimming took off 5 bases at V and 0 bases at J, with 13 bases between the two ends. CDR1 and CDR2 (germline): SGHAT, FQDESV (reference sequence). As DNA, the CDR3 is TGTGCCAGCAGCCTTCGATCGATGTACCAAGAGACCCAGTACTTC. Encoded protein: CASSLRSMYQETQYF. The entire variable domain, with the rest obtained from reference TRBV11-1 and TRBJ2-5, is as follows: EAEVAQSPRYKITEKSQAVAFWCDPISGHATLYWYRQILGQGPELLVQFQDESVVDDSQLPKDRFSAERLKGVDSTLKIQPAELGDSAMYLCASSLRSMYQETQYFGPGTRLLVL.

This chain connects TRBV7-2 to TRBJ2-7, with a tentative D call TRBD1 (6 bases). Trimming pared 1 base from V and 3 bases from J, leaving 10 bases between. Germline V CDR1 and CDR2: SGHTA, FQGNSA. This CDR3 contains 14 residues. In nucleotides, the CDR3 is TGTGCCAGCAGCTTAGAGCAGGGGTACTACGAGCAGTACTTC. Protein: CASSLEQGYYEQYF.

Only one count was recorded for this clonotype. The rearrangement uses TRBV11-2 and TRBJ2-1, with D tentatively TRBD2 (5 bases). Germline CDR1 is SGHAT and CDR2 is FQNNGV. The CDR3 contains 15 residues. V lost 0 bases to trimming and J lost 2 bases, with 8 bases between them. DNA for the CDR3: TGTGCCAGCAGCTTAGAAGCGGCTACCTACAATGAGCAGTTCTTC. Translating it yields CASSLEAATYNEQFF. Filled out from reference TRBV11-2 and TRBJ2-1, the complete variable domain reads EAGVAQSPRYKIIEKRQSVAFWCNPISGHATLYWYQQILGQGPKLLIQFQNNGVVDDSQLPKDRFSAERLKGVDSTLKIQPAKLEDSAVYLCASSLEAATYNEQFFGPGTRLTVL.

The V and J genes are TRBV19 and TRBJ2-2; the match to TRBD1 covers 7 bases. Germline values: CDR1 LNHDA, CDR2 SQIVND (reference sequence). The CDR3 length is 15 residues. J lost 5 bases, V lost 3 bases, and 6 bases had no gene match. The CDR3 sequence is CASSIDRVRTGELFF. For the CDR3, the DNA is TGTGCCAGTAGTATCGACAGGGTGAGGACCGGGGAGCTGTTTTTT.

The CDR3 here is CSASGTGDYEQYF. For the CDR3, the DNA is TGCAGCGCAAGCGGGACAGGGGACTACGAGCAGTACTTC. J is TRBJ2-7 and V is TRBV29-1; TRBD1 aligns across 10 bases. Germline CDR1 reads SQVTM; CDR2 reads ANQGSEA. The V segment lost 7 bases and the J segment 3 bases; nucleotides outside the gene matches: 6. There are 13 residues in the CDR3.

The chain carries TRBV30 and TRBJ1-6; 9 bases agree with TRBD1. The length of the CDR3 is 16 residues. The germline V gene encodes CDR1 GTSNPN and CDR2 SVGIG (reference sequence). The trim removed 0 bases at V and 4 bases at J, leaving 4 bases unmatched. In DNA form, the CDR3 reads TGTGCCTGGAGTGTAGGGACAGGGCAATATAATTCACCCCTCCACTTT. Translated, it gives CAWSVGTGQYNSPLHF.

The rearrangement links TRBV12-3 or TRBV12-4 to TRBJ2-1; D gene unclear. This CDR3 has 12 amino acids. V was pared by 6 bases and J by 8 bases, with 11 bases between. The CDR3 reads CASSGPRHEQFF. CDR3 coding DNA: TGTGCCAGCAGCGGACCGCGCCATGAGCAGTTCTTC.

The V gene is TRBV7-2, the J gene TRBJ1-2, with TRBD1 as a possible D gene (5 bases). The ends were cut back, 3 bases at V and 4 bases at J, with 9 bases in the middle. This CDR3 has 13 amino acids. Germline loops: CDR1 SGHTA, CDR2 FQGNSA. In nucleotides, the CDR3 is TGTGCCAGCAGCTTCCCGGGGGTCTATGGCTACACCTTC. Encoded protein: CASSFPGVYGYTF.

The chain has TRBV10-3 and TRBJ1-1; D unclear. The germline V gene encodes CDR1 ENHRY and CDR2 SYGVKD. This CDR3 is built from 14 residues. Deletions cut 0 bases from V and 6 bases from J, with 11 bases between. CDR3 coding DNA: TGTGCCATCAGTGAGTCGTTGGGGATACCTGAAGCTTTCTTT. It codes for CAISESLGIPEAFF.

This sequence joins TRBV7-2 and TRBJ2-5, with D hard to call. The germline gives CDR1 SGHTA, CDR2 FQGNSA. The V gene lost 3 bases and the J gene lost 2 bases, with 7 bases spanning the gap. The CDR3 contains 13 residues. CDR3 DNA sequence: TGTGCCAGCAGCTTGGGAATGCAAGAGACCCAGTACTTC. Protein product: CASSLGMQETQYF.

The chain combines TRBV10-3 with TRBJ1-2, with D hard to call. This CDR3 is built from 14 residues. Trimming stripped 8 bases from V and 6 bases from J, with 19 bases between. The germline V gene has CDR1 ENHRY and CDR2 SYGVKD. For the CDR3, the DNA is TGTGCCATCCGAGCCGCCAAATCCTCCGATGGCTACACCTTC. This codes for CAIRAAKSSDGYTF.

In this sample, this clonotype turned up a few times. The V gene is TRBV29-1, the J gene TRBJ2-1, with D possibly TRBD1 on 9 matching bases. CDR3 length equals 14 residues. V lost 7 bases to trimming and J lost 8 bases, with 21 bases between them. Germline CDR1 is SQVTM and CDR2 is ANQGSEA. Written as DNA, the CDR3 is TGCAGCGCGGGGGGGACAGGGTCTGGAGATGAGCAGTTCTTC. Translation: CSAGGTGSGDEQFF.

This clonotype was seen only a few times. The chain employs TRBV10-3 and TRBJ2-7, with 8 positions matching TRBD1. V dropped 2 bases and J dropped 3; count of bases not matched to a gene: 0. Germline CDR1 and CDR2: ENHRY and SYGVKD. This CDR3 has 13 amino acids. The DNA for the CDR3 is TGTGCCATCAGTGAGGGACAGGGCTACGAGCAGTACGTC. Protein product: CAISEGQGYEQYV.

This clonotype was counted a single time. The chain recombines TRBV19 with TRBJ1-6; possible D gene TRBD1, 5 bases. The CDR3 spans 15 residues. Between the trimmed V and J ends, which lost 3 bases and 9 bases, there was a span of 15 bases. Germline V CDR1 and CDR2: LNHDA, SQIVND (reference sequence). The CDR3 region has the DNA TGTGCCAGTAGTATTCAGTTGGGACGGGGTTCACCCCTCCACTTT. Its protein is CASSIQLGRGSPLHF.

The rearrangement joins TRBV2 to TRBJ2-3, with TRBD1 matching over 7 bases. The CDR3 has 14 amino acids. The germline CDR1 and CDR2 sequences are SNHLY and FYNNEI. V gave up 3 bases and J gave up 6 bases; unmatched junction bases: 6. CDR3 sequence reads: CASSELRGSDTQYF. The CDR3 nucleotides are TGTGCCAGCAGTGAGCTCAGGGGGTCGGATACGCAGTATTTT.

CDR3 sequence: CAIGKTGQGYEQYF. The CDR3 DNA follows: TGTGCCATCGGGAAAACGGGACAGGGCTACGAGCAGTACTTC. The chain joins TRBV10-3 to TRBJ2-7; 9 positions agree with TRBD1. CDR1 is ENHRY, CDR2 SYGVKD, per germline. V shed 8 bases and J 3 bases; nucleotides not matched to a gene: 8. The CDR3 consists of 14 residues.

This chain connects TRBV25-1 to TRBJ2-3; 8 bases align to TRBD2. The CDR3 has 18 amino acids. Germline V gives CDR1 MGHDK, CDR2 SYGVNS. The V and J ends lost 4 bases and 2 bases, in that order; junction bases with no gene match: 14. The CDR3 DNA is TGTGCCAGCAGTGGTGCCTCTCCAGCGGGGGTGTCCACAGATACGCAGTATTTT. Protein sequence: CASSGASPAGVSTDTQYF.

The V and J genes are TRBV10-2 and TRBJ2-7; either TRBD1 or TRBD2 may supply D (5 bases each). The germline gives CDR1 WSHSY, CDR2 SAAADI. The CDR3 is made up of 13 amino acids. V dropped 8 bases and J dropped 2 bases, with 13 bases sitting between them. The CDR3, as DNA: TGCGCCAGCCTTGGGGACCGAACCTACGAGCAGTACTTC. Protein: CASLGDRTYEQYF.

The rearrangement joins TRBV29-1 to TRBJ2-3; D is uncertain. The germline V and J ends were trimmed by 5 bases and 0 bases, with 12 bases remaining between them. This CDR3 comprises 14 residues. CDR1 is SQVTM and CDR2 is ANQGSEA in the germline V gene. As DNA, the CDR3 is TGCAGCGTTCGTCCTCGCGGTAGCACAGATACGCAGTATTTT. The encoded protein is CSVRPRGSTDTQYF.